The rows below give T cell receptor beta chains drawn from one sample of a study of blood T cells in healthy people across ages. TCRdb independently ran MiXCR on the 5' RACE reads; one entry per CDR3 protein. The sample contains 1.2 million to 1.5 million distinct CDR3 sequences, roughly 60% of which appear only once. Sequencing used blood. All receptors derive from a man younger than 35 in good health. The CDR3 runs from the conserved cysteine through the conserved F or W. The order of the fields is CDR3 protein, CDR3 DNA, clone size, D gene, V gene, J gene. D genes are given only for firm matches. The size field is filled for only some rows; it gives once, few, many or a size class.

CASSQRDGLQETQYF,TGTGCCAGCAGCCAACGAGACGGGCTCCAAGAGACCCAGTACTTC,-,-,TRBV12-3/TRBV12-4,TRBJ2-5
CASRAQGVNQPQHF,TGCGCCAGCAGAGCACAGGGAGTCAATCAGCCCCAGCATTTT,-,-,TRBV4-1,TRBJ1-5
CASSLVGSPYNEQFF,TGTGCCAGCAGCCTGGTAGGGTCCCCTTACAATGAGCAGTTCTTC,-,-,TRBV11-2,TRBJ2-1
CASSQPIPTGAIPYGYTF,TGCGCCAGCAGCCAACCAATCCCGACCGGCGCTATCCCCTATGGCTACACCTTC,-,-,TRBV4-1,TRBJ1-2
CASSLSDSGSEVPGETQYF,TGTGCCAGCAGCCTCTCGGATAGCGGGAGCGAGGTTCCAGGAGAGACCCAGTACTTC,-,TRBD2,TRBV9,TRBJ2-5
CASSLDGTGGDEQFF,TGTGCCAGCAGCTTAGACGGGACAGGGGGGGATGAGCAGTTCTTC,-,TRBD1,TRBV7-6,TRBJ2-1
CASSFSGVVDEQFF,TGTGCCAGCAGTTTCTCTGGGGTTGTCGATGAGCAGTTCTTC,-,-,TRBV12-3/TRBV12-4,TRBJ2-1
CASSFGTGPHEQYF,TGCGCCAGCAGCTTCGGGACAGGTCCCCACGAGCAGTACTTC,few,TRBD1,TRBV5-1,TRBJ2-7
CATSTGGGGGPYEQYF,TGTGCCACCAGCACCGGGGGTGGCGGGGGCCCGTACGAGCAGTACTTC,-,-,TRBV15,TRBJ2-7
CASSQDPGTGYEQYF,TGTGCCAGCAGCCAAGATCCCGGGACAGGCTACGAGCAGTACTTC,-,TRBD1,TRBV3-1,TRBJ2-7
CSARDLDGGELFF,TGCAGTGCTAGAGACCTGGACGGCGGGGAGCTGTTTTTT,-,-,TRBV20-1,TRBJ2-2
CSVERGETQYF,TGCAGCGTTGAAAGGGGGGAGACCCAGTACTTC,many,-,TRBV29-1,TRBJ2-5
CASSPQVHYGYTF,TGTGCCAGCAGTCCCCAGGTACACTATGGCTACACCTTC,-,-,TRBV12-3/TRBV12-4,TRBJ1-2
CASSEDVYEQYF,TGTGCCAGCAGTGAGGACGTCTACGAGCAGTACTTC,-,-,TRBV6-6,TRBJ2-7
CASSLKITYEQYF,TGTGCCAGCAGTTTAAAGATCACTTACGAGCAGTACTTC,-,-,TRBV28,TRBJ2-7
CASSSGTLSNQPQHF,TGTGCCAGCAGTTCGGGGACACTCAGCAATCAGCCCCAGCATTTT,-,-,TRBV27,TRBJ1-5
CSAINNFGEGDSPLHF,TGCAGTGCTATAAATAATTTTGGGGAGGGCGATTCACCCCTCCACTTT,-,-,TRBV20-1,TRBJ1-6
CASIKPMGQGDEQYF,TGTGCCAGCATCAAACCAATGGGACAGGGGGACGAGCAGTACTTC,-,TRBD1,TRBV7-9,TRBJ2-7
CAISELRDRVPYEQYF,TGTGCCATCAGTGAGCTCCGGGACAGGGTCCCTTACGAGCAGTACTTC,few,TRBD1,TRBV10-3,TRBJ2-7
CASSRPSRATGELFF,TGTGCCAGCAGCCGTCCCTCGCGGGCCACCGGGGAGCTGTTTTTT,-,-,TRBV6-2/TRBV6-3,TRBJ2-2
CASSGRTASIPYEQYF,TGTGCCAGCAGTGGACGGACAGCCTCCATCCCCTACGAGCAGTACTTC,-,-,TRBV6-1,TRBJ2-7
CASSYRDSYVYEQYF,TGTGCCAGCAGTTACCGGGACTCTTACGTCTACGAGCAGTACTTC,-,-,TRBV27,TRBJ2-7
CASSPGRNEQFF,TGTGCCAGCAGCCCCGGTCGCAATGAGCAGTTCTTC,many,-,TRBV7-9,TRBJ2-1
CASRQPGLAGKGNTGELFF,TGCGCCAGCAGGCAACCGGGACTAGCGGGAAAGGGGAACACCGGGGAGCTGTTTTTT,-,TRBD2,TRBV4-1,TRBJ2-2
CAIPSRRGTNEKLFF,TGTGCCATACCAAGCAGGAGGGGTACTAATGAAAAACTGTTTTTT,few,-,TRBV7-9,TRBJ1-4
CASSPRALGTREQYF,TGTGCCAGCAGCCCCCGAGCCTTAGGAACGAGGGAGCAGTACTTC,-,-,TRBV7-2,TRBJ2-5
CASSWTSETYEQYF,TGTGCCAGCAGCTGGACTAGCGAGACCTACGAGCAGTACTTC,-,TRBD2,TRBV6-1,TRBJ2-7
CSVGTSGNREQYF,TGCAGCGTAGGGACTAGCGGGAATCGCGAGCAGTACTTC,-,TRBD2,TRBV29-1,TRBJ2-7
CASSQPGGGSYEQYF,TGTGCCAGCAGCCAGCCGGGAGGGGGCTCCTACGAGCAGTACTTC,-,TRBD2,TRBV7-9,TRBJ2-7
CASSQSTGDYGYTF,TGTGCCAGCAGCCAATCTACAGGGGACTATGGCTACACCTTC,-,TRBD1,TRBV4-2,TRBJ1-2
CASSPGFAGYKNIQYF,TGTGCCAGCAGCCCCGGGTTCGCCGGGTACAAAAACATTCAGTACTTC,-,-,TRBV7-9,TRBJ2-4
CASSPEVRSYGYTF,TGTGCCAGCAGCCCTGAGGTCAGGAGCTATGGCTACACCTTC,-,-,TRBV14,TRBJ1-2
CASSQDQLAGADTQYF,TGCGCCAGCAGCCAAGATCAACTAGCGGGGGCAGATACGCAGTATTTT,-,TRBD2,TRBV4-3,TRBJ2-3
CAISEKGTGPGYTF,TGTGCCATCAGTGAAAAGGGGACAGGGCCTGGCTACACCTTC,-,TRBD1,TRBV10-3,TRBJ1-2
CASSLVGAASYNSPLHF,TGTGCCAGCAGCTTAGTGGGTGCGGCGTCCTATAATTCACCCCTCCACTTT,-,-,TRBV7-2,TRBJ1-6
CSVEDYYEQYF,TGCAGCGTTGAAGATTACTACGAGCAGTACTTC,few,-,TRBV29-1,TRBJ2-7
CAIQGVSYEQYF,TGTGCCATCCAGGGGGTCTCCTACGAGCAGTACTTC,-,TRBD1,TRBV2,TRBJ2-7
CASSLEVGGADEQFF,TGCGCCAGCAGCTTGGAGGTCGGGGGGGCAGATGAGCAGTTCTTC,-,TRBD2,TRBV5-1,TRBJ2-1
CSASPALGTGTQYF,TGCAGTGCTAGTCCCGCCCTGGGCACAGGTACGCAGTATTTT,-,-,TRBV20-1,TRBJ2-3
CASHPWTGGRSSYNEQFF,TGCGCCAGCCACCCCTGGACAGGGGGCCGAAGCTCCTACAATGAGCAGTTCTTC,-,TRBD1,TRBV10-2,TRBJ2-1
CASSLKEGIIANEQFF,TGTGCCAGCAGTTTAAAAGAGGGGATCATAGCCAATGAGCAGTTCTTC,few,-,TRBV6-5,TRBJ2-1
CSAHPLAGKGSAGELFF,TGCAGTGCTCACCCACTAGCGGGGAAGGGGTCCGCCGGGGAGCTGTTTTTT,few,TRBD2,TRBV20-1,TRBJ2-2
CASSNRSPSTDTQYF,TGTGCCAGCAGCAATCGGTCCCCTAGCACAGATACGCAGTATTTT,-,-,TRBV5-8,TRBJ2-3
CASSPREVPDEKLFF,TGCGCCAGCAGCCCGCGGGAGGTCCCGGATGAAAAACTGTTTTTT,few,-,TRBV4-1,TRBJ1-4
CASSELALQETQYF,TGTGCCAGCAGTGAGCTAGCTCTCCAAGAGACCCAGTACTTC,-,-,TRBV2,TRBJ2-5
CASSQDHSGGYNEQFF,TGCGCCAGCAGCCAAGATCATTCGGGGGGCTACAATGAGCAGTTCTTC,once,TRBD2,TRBV4-3,TRBJ2-1
CATSRRGQGGTDTQYF,TGTGCCACCAGCAGGAGAGGACAGGGCGGAACAGATACGCAGTATTTT,-,TRBD1,TRBV15,TRBJ2-3
CSVRRDLTDTQYF,TGCAGTGTCAGAAGGGACCTCACAGATACGCAGTATTTT,few,-,TRBV20-1,TRBJ2-3
CSATKGSTDTQYF,TGCAGTGCTACCAAGGGTTCCACAGATACGCAGTATTTT,-,-,TRBV20-1,TRBJ2-3
CASSDSASGDYNEQYF,TGTGCCAGCAGTGACTCGGCTAGCGGGGATTACAATGAGCAGTACTTC,few,TRBD2,TRBV6-4,TRBJ2-5
CSADPFTEAFF,TGCAGCGCAGATCCATTCACTGAAGCTTTCTTT,-,-,TRBV29-1,TRBJ1-1
CSASLGRDTYEQYF,TGCAGTGCCAGCTTGGGCAGGGACACTTACGAGCAGTACTTC,-,-,TRBV20-1,TRBJ2-7
CASSSGLLVTYEQYF,TGTGCCAGCAGCTCCGGGCTACTGGTTACCTACGAGCAGTACTTC,-,-,TRBV7-2,TRBJ2-7
CASSADRDRESYNEQFF,TGTGCCAGCAGCGCAGACCGGGACAGGGAATCCTACAATGAGCAGTTCTTC,few,TRBD1,TRBV7-9,TRBJ2-1
CASSVFGTGSYEQYF,TGCGCCAGCAGCGTATTCGGGACAGGGTCCTACGAGCAGTACTTC,-,TRBD1,TRBV5-1,TRBJ2-7
CASSYTLTGSGELFF,TGTGCCAGCAGTTACACGCTGACAGGGTCCGGGGAGCTGTTTTTT,once,TRBD1,TRBV6-2/TRBV6-3,TRBJ2-2
CSARETWSGTFYNEQFF,TGCAGTGCTAGAGAAACGTGGAGCGGGACTTTTTACAATGAGCAGTTCTTC,-,TRBD2,TRBV20-1,TRBJ2-1